This T cell receptor beta chain was documented in a study of blood T cell repertoires in COVID-19. Study background: Both acute and convalescent COVID-19 samples were obtained from the United States, Italy and Spain. From T cells, B-cell-depleted T cells, or PBMCs came the material, which was cDNA or gDNA.

CDR3 length: 13 residues. V lost 5 bases and J 10 bases, leaving 14 bases between the germline ends. Original methodology: Amplification with reference gene primers provided the estimates of nucleated cell counts. Sequencing used immunoSEQ multiplex PCR; TCRdb keeps in-frame clones, though not all of them. V and J calls and clone size come straight from that table; D and trimming were deduced from the DNA. The data show about 39,000 clones, about four fifths seen once. The chain recombines TRBV12-3 or TRBV12-4 with TRBJ1-4; D not resolved. What was sequenced was peripheral blood. The clonotype comes from a man in his sixties or seventies with acute or convalescent COVID-19. The CDR3 DNA reads as TGTGCCAGCAGTGGGCAGACCGGAGGAAAACTGTTTTTT. Translation: CASSGQTGGKLFF.